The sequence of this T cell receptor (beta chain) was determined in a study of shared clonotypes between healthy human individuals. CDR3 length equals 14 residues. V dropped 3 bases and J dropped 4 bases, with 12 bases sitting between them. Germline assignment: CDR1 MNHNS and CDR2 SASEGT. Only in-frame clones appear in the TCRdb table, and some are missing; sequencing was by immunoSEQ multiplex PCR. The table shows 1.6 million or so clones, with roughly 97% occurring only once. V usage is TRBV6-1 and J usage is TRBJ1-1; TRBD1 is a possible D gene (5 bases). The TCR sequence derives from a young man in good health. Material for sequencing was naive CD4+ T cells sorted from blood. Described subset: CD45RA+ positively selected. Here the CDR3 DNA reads TGTGCCAGCAGTGATAACAGACAGCTCACTGAAGCTTTCTTT. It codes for CASSDNRQLTEAFF.